This record concerns one T cell receptor beta chain sequence. Its target antigen remains unknown. Base qualities were left out, and no much larger clone turns up one base away. After PBMCs were isolated by density centrifugation and stained for CD3, CD4 and CD8, a FACSAria was used to sort CD4+ and CD8+ T cells. Scalp biopsies and blood samples were provided by unaffected controls. The data are from a study of CD8+ T cells in alopecia areata (dated by TCRdb to 2017 to 2018). About the full investigation: To study T cell clonal expansion in alopecia areata, the researchers applied high-throughput TCRbeta sequencing to both the C3H/HeJ mouse model and human patients. Scalp tissue and sorted CD4+ and CD8+ peripheral blood T cells from patchy and totalis/universalis alopecia areata patients and from healthy controls were covered by human TCRbeta sequencing. Scalp clonality was compared among normal scalp (n=4), patchy alopecia areata scalp (n=8), and alopecia totalis/universalis scalp (n=8). RNA came from the PAXgene miRNA kit for fixed scalp, the miRNeasy kit for PBMCs, and the RNeasy kit for mouse skin. Amplification of TCRbeta CDR3 regions was done by immunoSEQ multiplex PCR using 35 Vbeta forward primers and 13 Jbeta reverse primers. General findings and caveats noted by the study authors: Compared with mice, TCR sequences shared between patients were less clear, possibly partly because of HLA diversity across the patient population. Unlike mouse skin, where gammadelta T cells dominate, normal human skin contains resident alphabeta T cells that get sequenced too, which complicates analysis of the scalp TCR repertoire. Lesional scalp, especially in alopecia totalis/universalis, showed higher clonality and more expanded CD8+ clones than normal scalp, suggesting antigenic drive.

The protocol used for the library was the immunoSEQ multiplex PCR assay. RNA was extracted from all samples and reverse transcribed into cDNA, which served as template for TCR sequencing. SuperScript III was used to make first-strand cDNA, primed with a 2:1 mix of oligo-dT and random hexamers. Amplification bias was assessed with a synthetic immune receptor repertoire, and residual bias was removed computationally. The original methods were these. Raw reads were preprocessed to remove errors, and CDR3 was defined by IMGT conventions from the conserved cysteine to phenylalanine. Clonality was computed as 1 minus the Shannon entropy, with the entropy normalized by log2 of the number of productive unique TCRs. Whether each scalp clone was CD4 or CD8 was inferred by checking scalp TCRbeta sequences against the CD4 and CD8 repertoires from sorted blood. TCRdb limited this immuneACCESS table to in-frame rearrangements with V and J called. A share of clones is missing; checked studies link under half to unresolved V genes, and the rest is unexplained. D and trimming come from the DNA, and the V and J calls and clone size come from that table. The sample table contains under 250,000 clones; only one count was recorded for around three fifths of them. The top ten clones comprise around 5% of the sample.

The sequencing sample was made of CD8+ T cells sorted from blood. The clonotype was recovered from a human donor in good health.

The DNA sequence follows: TGCAGCGTTAGTAGCGGGGGGGCCCACAATGAGCAGTTCTTC. This sequence encodes CSVSSGGAHNEQFF. Recombination linked TRBV29-1 to TRBJ2-1; TRBD2 matches 11 bases in the middle. CDR1 SQVTM and CDR2 ANQGSEA were looked up in the germline V gene. Inclusive of the bounding cysteine and phenylalanine, the CDR3 is 14 residues long. The read is trimmed to its CDR3 DNA, 42 bases read in frame from base 1. After removal of 5 bases from V and 5 bases from J, the junction retains 5 bases not matched to a gene.